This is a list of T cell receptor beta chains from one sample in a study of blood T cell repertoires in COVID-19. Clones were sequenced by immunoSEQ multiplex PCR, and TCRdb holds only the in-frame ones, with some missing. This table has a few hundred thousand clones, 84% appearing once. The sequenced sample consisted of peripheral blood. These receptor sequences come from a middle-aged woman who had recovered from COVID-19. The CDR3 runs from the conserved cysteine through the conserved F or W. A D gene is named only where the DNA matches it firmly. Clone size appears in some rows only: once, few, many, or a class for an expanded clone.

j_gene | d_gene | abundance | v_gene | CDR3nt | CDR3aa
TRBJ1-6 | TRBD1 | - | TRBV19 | TGTGCCAGTAGTCACAGGGGCCGCTCCTATAATTCACCCCTCCACTTT | CASSHRGRSYNSPLHF
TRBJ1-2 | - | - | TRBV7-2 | TGTGCCAGCAGCTTAGCGATTACTTCTACTAACTATGGCTACACCTTC | CASSLAITSTNYGYTF
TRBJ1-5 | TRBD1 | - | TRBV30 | TGTGCCTGGAGTGGCCGGCAACCAGGGGGTGGCTACAATCAGCCCCAGCATTTT | CAWSGRQPGGGYNQPQHF
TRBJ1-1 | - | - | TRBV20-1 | TGCAGTGCTGGTGGGGGGGGTGGGTTGGCTTTCTTT | CSAGGGGGLAFF
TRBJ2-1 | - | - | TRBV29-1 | TGCAGCGCCCGGCGACCGAGCGGACTCAATGAGCAGTTCTTC | CSARRPSGLNEQFF
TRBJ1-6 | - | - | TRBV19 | TGTGCCAGTAGTATAGGTACGGGGGTCTCCTATAATTCACCCCTCCACTTT | CASSIGTGVSYNSPLHF
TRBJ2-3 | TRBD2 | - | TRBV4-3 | TGCGCCAGCAGCCGAGGACCTGGGCGGGGGGGTACGAGCACAGATACGCAGTATTTT | CASSRGPGRGGTSTDTQYF
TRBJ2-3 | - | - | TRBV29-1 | TGCAGCGTTGTAGGACAGTACACAGATACGCAGTATTTT | CSVVGQYTDTQYF
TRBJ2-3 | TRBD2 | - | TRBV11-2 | TGTGCCAGCAGCTTAGTTGGCGGGGGGGGCGGAGATACGCAGTATTTT | CASSLVGGGGGDTQYF
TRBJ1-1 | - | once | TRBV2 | TGTGCCAGCATACTGGGGGCCCCTGAAGCTTTCTTT | CASILGAPEAFF
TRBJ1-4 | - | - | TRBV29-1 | TGCAGCGTCGCGGGACGGTTAAATGAAAAACTGTTTTTT | CSVAGRLNEKLFF
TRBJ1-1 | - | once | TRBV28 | TGTGCCACCCTTTGGGACTCTACTGAAGCTTTCTTT | CATLWDSTEAFF
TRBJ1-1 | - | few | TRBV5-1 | TGCGCCAGCAGCTCTACAGGGAGGGCCATGAACACTGAAGCTTTCTTT | CASSSTGRAMNTEAFF
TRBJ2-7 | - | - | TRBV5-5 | TGTGCCAGCAGCTTGGCGAGCGGGCCTTCCTACGAGCAGTACTTC | CASSLASGPSYEQYF
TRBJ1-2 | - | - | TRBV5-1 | TGCGCCAGCAGCCCAGGGGTGGTAGGGGTGGACTATGGCTACACCTTC | CASSPGVVGVDYGYTF
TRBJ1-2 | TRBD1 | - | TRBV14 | TGTGCCAGCAGTCAGAGCCAGGGTAGAGGACAGGGCCCGCTGAACGGCAGGGGCTACACCTTC | CASSQSQGRGQGPLNGRGYTF
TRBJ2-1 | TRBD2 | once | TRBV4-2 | TGTGCCAGCAACAACCTAGCGGGGGAGCGCAATGAGCAGTTCTTC | CASNNLAGERNEQFF
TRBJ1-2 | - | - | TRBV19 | TGTGCCAGTAGTATCCCCACTGGCTATGGCTACACCTTC | CASSIPTGYGYTF
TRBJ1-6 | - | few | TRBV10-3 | TGTGCCATCAGTGAGTCGGGGCAGATGAATTCACCCCTCCACTTT | CAISESGQMNSPLHF
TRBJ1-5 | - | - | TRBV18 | TGTGCCAGCTCACCCGAGATCGATCAGCCCCAGCATTTT | CASSPEIDQPQHF
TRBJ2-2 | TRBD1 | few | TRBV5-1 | TGCGCCAGCAGCAAATCCGGGACAGGGGCCACCGGGGAGCTGTTTTTT | CASSKSGTGATGELFF
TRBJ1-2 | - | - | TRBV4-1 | TGCGCCAGCAGCCAAGACTTAGGCGGGGCGAGTGGCTACACCTTC | CASSQDLGGASGYTF
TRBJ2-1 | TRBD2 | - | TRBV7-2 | TGTGCCAGCAGCTTACTAGCGGGAGTCCAAGAGCAGTTCTTC | CASSLLAGVQEQFF
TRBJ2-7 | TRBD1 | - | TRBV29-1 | TGCAGCGCAAAGACAGGGTCCTACGAGCAGTACTTC | CSAKTGSYEQYF
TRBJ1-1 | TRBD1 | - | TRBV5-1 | TGCGCCAGCAGCTTTGGGACAGCGAACACTGAAGCTTTCTTT | CASSFGTANTEAFF
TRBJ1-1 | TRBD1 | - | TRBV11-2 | TGTGCCAGCAGCTGGACATGGGACAGAAGCACTGAAGCTTTCTTT | CASSWTWDRSTEAFF
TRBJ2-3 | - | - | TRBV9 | TGTGCCAGCAGCGTAGATGGCAGGGCAGATACGCAGTATTTT | CASSVDGRADTQYF
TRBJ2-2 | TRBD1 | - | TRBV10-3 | TGTGCCACGAAGGGACAGGCGAACACCGGGGAGCTGTTTTTT | CATKGQANTGELFF
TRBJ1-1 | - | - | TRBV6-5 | TGTGCCAGCACCTCCCTGAGGAACACTGAAGCTTTCTTT | CASTSLRNTEAFF
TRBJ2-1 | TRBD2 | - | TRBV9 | TGTGCCAGCAGCGGTAGCGGGGGGGCGACCTACAATGAGCAGTTCTTC | CASSGSGGATYNEQFF